Listed below are T cell receptor beta chains from one sample, sequenced in a study of T cell changes during pregnancy in multiple sclerosis. Clones were read by immunoSEQ multiplex PCR, and TCRdb kept only the in-frame ones, dropping some. The sample comprises about 59,000 clones, 80% to 95% of which are singletons, and 6% to 7.5% rests with the top ten. The sequenced sample was peripheral blood, obtained in the third trimester of pregnancy. Receptors originate from a female donor in good health, enrolled as a control in a pregnancy study. Each CDR3 is given with its conserved first and last residue. Each record gives: J gene, V gene, D gene, clone size, CDR3 DNA, CDR3 protein. The D gene is left open where the match is weak. The size field is filled for only some rows; it gives once, few, many or a size class.

J gene: TRBJ1-6
V gene: TRBV7-2
D gene: .
clone size: .
CDR3 DNA: TGTGCCAGCAGCTTACAGGCGGGGGATTCACCCCTCCACTTT
CDR3 protein: CASSLQAGDSPLHF

J gene: TRBJ1-1
V gene: TRBV29-1
D gene: .
clone size: few
CDR3 DNA: TGCAGCGTCCCAGGGGCCTCGAACACTGAAGCTTTCTTT
CDR3 protein: CSVPGASNTEAFF

J gene: TRBJ1-5
V gene: TRBV19
D gene: TRBD1
clone size: few
CDR3 DNA: TGTGCCAGTAGCTCCTTAATCGGGACAGATAATCAGCCCCAGCATTTT
CDR3 protein: CASSSLIGTDNQPQHF

J gene: TRBJ1-1
V gene: TRBV9
D gene: TRBD1
clone size: .
CDR3 DNA: TGTGCCAGCAGCGTGGGACAGGGAAACACTGAAGCTTTCTTT
CDR3 protein: CASSVGQGNTEAFF

J gene: TRBJ1-5
V gene: TRBV6-5
D gene: TRBD1
clone size: .
CDR3 DNA: TGTGCCAGCAGTTCCAGACAGGGGAGGCAGCCCCAGCATTTT
CDR3 protein: CASSSRQGRQPQHF

J gene: TRBJ2-7
V gene: TRBV4-3
D gene: .
clone size: once
CDR3 DNA: TGCGCCAGCAGCCAAAGTTATCCCGGGGACTCCTACGAGCAGTACTTC
CDR3 protein: CASSQSYPGDSYEQYF

J gene: TRBJ2-3
V gene: TRBV19
D gene: .
clone size: .
CDR3 DNA: TGTGCCAGTAGTATATGGCAGGGTAACACAGATACGCAGTATTTT
CDR3 protein: CASSIWQGNTDTQYF

J gene: TRBJ1-2
V gene: TRBV19
D gene: .
clone size: .
CDR3 DNA: TGTGCCAGTAGTATAGGGTTAGAAACCTATGGCTACACCTTC
CDR3 protein: CASSIGLETYGYTF

J gene: TRBJ2-7
V gene: TRBV14
D gene: .
clone size: .
CDR3 DNA: TGTGCCAGCAGCCAAGAAGGGGCAGGATCCTACGAGCAGTACTTC
CDR3 protein: CASSQEGAGSYEQYF

J gene: TRBJ2-7
V gene: TRBV10-3
D gene: TRBD2
clone size: .
CDR3 DNA: TGTGCCATCAGTGAGTCGGGGCATAGCGGGGGCACTACCTACGAGCAGTACTTC
CDR3 protein: CAISESGHSGGTTYEQYF

J gene: TRBJ1-1
V gene: TRBV9
D gene: TRBD1
clone size: .
CDR3 DNA: TGTGCCAGCAGCGTGGGACAGGGAAGGGATATTGAAGCTTTCTTT
CDR3 protein: CASSVGQGRDIEAFF

J gene: TRBJ2-7
V gene: TRBV5-4
D gene: .
clone size: .
CDR3 DNA: TGTGCCAGCAGCTCTGACAACTCCTACGAGCAGTACTTC
CDR3 protein: CASSSDNSYEQYF

J gene: TRBJ1-2
V gene: TRBV29-1
D gene: .
clone size: .
CDR3 DNA: TGCAGCGTTGACTTGGGGCCCGCTGGCGGCTACACCTTC
CDR3 protein: CSVDLGPAGGYTF

J gene: TRBJ2-7
V gene: TRBV28
D gene: TRBD2
clone size: .
CDR3 DNA: TGTGCCAGCAGTTTTGTGGGAGGGCCGAACTCCTACGAGCAGTACTTC
CDR3 protein: CASSFVGGPNSYEQYF

J gene: TRBJ2-3
V gene: TRBV6-5
D gene: .
clone size: .
CDR3 DNA: TGTGCCAGCAGTTACTCAAGGGGGGGAGATACGCAGTATTTT
CDR3 protein: CASSYSRGGDTQYF

J gene: TRBJ1-1
V gene: TRBV7-2
D gene: TRBD1
clone size: .
CDR3 DNA: TGTGCCAGCAGCTTGGGGACAGGGAACACTGAAGCTTTCTTT
CDR3 protein: CASSLGTGNTEAFF

J gene: TRBJ2-7
V gene: TRBV27
D gene: TRBD2
clone size: once
CDR3 DNA: TGTGCCAGCAGCTGGACTAGCGGAAAATACGAGCAGTACTTC
CDR3 protein: CASSWTSGKYEQYF

J gene: TRBJ1-1
V gene: TRBV27
D gene: TRBD1
clone size: .
CDR3 DNA: TGTGCCAGCAGGCCGGGACAGGGGGCCACTGAAGCTTTCTTT
CDR3 protein: CASRPGQGATEAFF

J gene: TRBJ1-5
V gene: TRBV30
D gene: .
clone size: .
CDR3 DNA: TGTGCCTGGACTGAACAGGGCGCTCAGCCCCAGCATTTT
CDR3 protein: CAWTEQGAQPQHF

J gene: TRBJ1-3
V gene: TRBV6-1
D gene: .
clone size: .
CDR3 DNA: TGTGCCAGCACCCTGAGCTCTGGAAACACCATATATTTT
CDR3 protein: CASTLSSGNTIYF

J gene: TRBJ1-1
V gene: TRBV18
D gene: .
clone size: .
CDR3 DNA: TGTGCCAGCTCACCAATGGAGGGAGTGAACACTGAAGCTTTCTTT
CDR3 protein: CASSPMEGVNTEAFF

J gene: TRBJ2-2
V gene: TRBV5-1
D gene: TRBD1
clone size: .
CDR3 DNA: TGCGCCAGCAGTCACAAAGGGGGCTCAGGCACCGGGGAGCTGTTTTTT
CDR3 protein: CASSHKGGSGTGELFF

J gene: TRBJ1-4
V gene: TRBV11-2
D gene: TRBD1
clone size: .
CDR3 DNA: TGTGCCAGCAGCCCCCGGGACAGTTCGGGCGAAAAACTGTTTTTT
CDR3 protein: CASSPRDSSGEKLFF

J gene: TRBJ1-3
V gene: TRBV20-1
D gene: .
clone size: .
CDR3 DNA: TGCAGTGCTCGCTCTGGAAACACCATATATTTT
CDR3 protein: CSARSGNTIYF

J gene: TRBJ2-7
V gene: TRBV19
D gene: TRBD2
clone size: .
CDR3 DNA: TGTGCCAGTAGTATATCCAGCGGGGGGGCTATGGAGCAGTACTTC
CDR3 protein: CASSISSGGAMEQYF

J gene: TRBJ2-2
V gene: TRBV9
D gene: .
clone size: .
CDR3 DNA: TGTGCCAGCAGCGTAGCGGCCTCGGGATACACCGGGGAGCTGTTTTTT
CDR3 protein: CASSVAASGYTGELFF

J gene: TRBJ1-1
V gene: TRBV30
D gene: .
clone size: few
CDR3 DNA: TGTGCCTGGAGTGTACGAGGGAATGAAGCTTTCTTT
CDR3 protein: CAWSVRGNEAFF

J gene: TRBJ2-7
V gene: TRBV30
D gene: TRBD1
clone size: .
CDR3 DNA: TGTGCCTGGAGTAAGACAGGGGGTTCGGAGCAGTACTTC
CDR3 protein: CAWSKTGGSEQYF

J gene: TRBJ1-6
V gene: TRBV7-6
D gene: .
clone size: .
CDR3 DNA: TGTGCCAGCAGCTCGGCGACAGGAGACTATAATTCACCCCTCCACTTT
CDR3 protein: CASSSATGDYNSPLHF

J gene: TRBJ1-3
V gene: TRBV7-2
D gene: TRBD1
clone size: .
CDR3 DNA: TGTGCCAGCAGCTCGGGGGGACAGGGGGGAGACACCATATATTTT
CDR3 protein: CASSSGGQGGDTIYF

J gene: TRBJ2-5
V gene: TRBV20-1
D gene: .
clone size: .
CDR3 DNA: TGCAGTGCTAGACGGCAGGAAGGGGACTTC
CDR3 protein: CSARRQEGDF

J gene: TRBJ1-4
V gene: TRBV5-6
D gene: .
clone size: .
CDR3 DNA: TGTGCCAGCTGCCTCAGGGGAGGGGAAAAACTGTTTTTT
CDR3 protein: CASCLRGGEKLFF

J gene: TRBJ2-3
V gene: TRBV7-2
D gene: TRBD2
clone size: .
CDR3 DNA: TGTGCCAGCAGTTTCGCGGGGGGCACAGATACGCAGTATTTT
CDR3 protein: CASSFAGGTDTQYF

J gene: TRBJ2-7
V gene: TRBV29-1
D gene: .
clone size: .
CDR3 DNA: TGCAGCGTGGAGGGACAGAGTGCCTACGAGCAGTACTTC
CDR3 protein: CSVEGQSAYEQYF

J gene: TRBJ2-1
V gene: TRBV6-1
D gene: .
clone size: .
CDR3 DNA: TGTGCCAGCATGAGGTACAATGAGCAGTTCTTC
CDR3 protein: CASMRYNEQFF